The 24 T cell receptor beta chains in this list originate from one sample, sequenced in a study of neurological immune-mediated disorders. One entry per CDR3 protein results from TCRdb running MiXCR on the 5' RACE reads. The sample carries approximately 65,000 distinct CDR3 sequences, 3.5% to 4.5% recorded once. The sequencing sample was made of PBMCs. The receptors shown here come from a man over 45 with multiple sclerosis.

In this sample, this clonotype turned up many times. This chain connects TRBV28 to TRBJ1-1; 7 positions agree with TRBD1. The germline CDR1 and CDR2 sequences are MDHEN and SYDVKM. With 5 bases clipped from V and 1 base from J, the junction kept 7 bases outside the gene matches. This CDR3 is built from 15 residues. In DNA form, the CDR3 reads TGTGCCAGCAGTCGACCGAGGACAGGGAACACTGAAGCTTTCTTT. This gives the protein CASSRPRTGNTEAFF.

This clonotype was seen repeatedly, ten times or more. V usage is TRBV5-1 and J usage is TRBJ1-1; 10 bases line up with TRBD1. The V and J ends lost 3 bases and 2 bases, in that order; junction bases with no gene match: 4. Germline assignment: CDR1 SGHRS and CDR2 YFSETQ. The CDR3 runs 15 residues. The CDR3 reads CASSSGQGKNTEAFF. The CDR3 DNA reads TGCGCCAGCAGCTCGGGACAGGGGAAAAACACTGAAGCTTTCTTT. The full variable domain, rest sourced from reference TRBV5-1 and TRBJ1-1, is KAGVTQTPRYLIKTRGQQVTLSCSPISGHRSVSWYQQTPGQGLQFLFEYFSETQRNKGNFPGRFSGRQFSNSRSEMNVSTLELGDSALYLCASSSGQGKNTEAFFGQGTRLTVV.

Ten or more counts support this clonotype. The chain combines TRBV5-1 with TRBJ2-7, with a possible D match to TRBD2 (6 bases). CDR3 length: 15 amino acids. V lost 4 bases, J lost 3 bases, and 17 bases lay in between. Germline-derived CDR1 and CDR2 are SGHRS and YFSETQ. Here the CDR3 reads CASSPLGGNLYEQYF. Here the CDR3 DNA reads TGCGCCAGCAGCCCCCTTGGGGGGAACCTCTACGAGCAGTACTTC. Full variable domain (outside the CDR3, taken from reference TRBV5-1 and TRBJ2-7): KAGVTQTPRYLIKTRGQQVTLSCSPISGHRSVSWYQQTPGQGLQFLFEYFSETQRNKGNFPGRFSGRQFSNSRSEMNVSTLELGDSALYLCASSPLGGNLYEQYFGPGTRLTVT.

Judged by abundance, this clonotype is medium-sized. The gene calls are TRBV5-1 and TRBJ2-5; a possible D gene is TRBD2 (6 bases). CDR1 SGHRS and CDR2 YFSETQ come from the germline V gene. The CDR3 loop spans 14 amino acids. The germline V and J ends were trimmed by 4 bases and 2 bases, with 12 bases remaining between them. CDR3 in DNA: TGCGCCAGCAGCCAACTGACTAGACAAGAGACCCAGTACTTC. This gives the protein CASSQLTRQETQYF.

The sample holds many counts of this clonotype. Here the CDR3 reads CASSQIGSYNEQFF. The CDR3 DNA follows: TGCGCCAGCAGCCAAATAGGGTCCTACAATGAGCAGTTCTTC. The genes are TRBV4-1 and TRBJ2-1, with D uncertain. The germline V and J ends were trimmed by 2 bases and 1 base, with 6 bases remaining between them. Germline values: CDR1 MGHRA, CDR2 YSYEKL. The CDR3 runs 14 residues.

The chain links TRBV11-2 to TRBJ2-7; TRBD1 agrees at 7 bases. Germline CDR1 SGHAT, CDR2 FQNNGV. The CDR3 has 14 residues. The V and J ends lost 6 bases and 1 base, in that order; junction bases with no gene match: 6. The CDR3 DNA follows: TGTGCCAGCAGGACAACAGGGGATTCCTACGAGCAGTACTTC. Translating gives CASRTTGDSYEQYF.

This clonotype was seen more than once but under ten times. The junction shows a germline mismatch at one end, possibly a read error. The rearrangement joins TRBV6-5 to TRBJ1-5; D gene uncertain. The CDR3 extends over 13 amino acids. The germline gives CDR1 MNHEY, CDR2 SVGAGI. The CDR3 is CASSTRVNQPQNF. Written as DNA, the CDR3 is TGTGCCAGCAGTACGAGGGTAAATCAGCCCCAGAATTTT.

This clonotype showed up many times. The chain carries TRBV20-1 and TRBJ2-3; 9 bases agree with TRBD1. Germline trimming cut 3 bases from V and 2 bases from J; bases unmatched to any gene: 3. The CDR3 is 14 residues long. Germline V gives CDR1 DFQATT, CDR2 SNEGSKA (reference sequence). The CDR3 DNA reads TGCAGTGCTAGCCGGGACAGGGTCACAGATACGCAGTATTTT. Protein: CSASRDRVTDTQYF.

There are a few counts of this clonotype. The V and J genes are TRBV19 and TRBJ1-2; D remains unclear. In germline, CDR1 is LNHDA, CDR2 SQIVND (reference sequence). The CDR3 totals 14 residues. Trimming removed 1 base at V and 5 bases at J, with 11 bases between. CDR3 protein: CASSIVIRDYGYTF. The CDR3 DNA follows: TGTGCCAGTAGTATAGTCATAAGGGATTATGGCTACACCTTC.

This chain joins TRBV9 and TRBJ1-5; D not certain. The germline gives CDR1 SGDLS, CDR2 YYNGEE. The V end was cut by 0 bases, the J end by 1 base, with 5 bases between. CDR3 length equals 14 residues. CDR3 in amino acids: CASSVGVSNQPQHF. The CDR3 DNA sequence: TGTGCCAGCAGCGTAGGTGTGAGCAATCAGCCCCAGCATTTT. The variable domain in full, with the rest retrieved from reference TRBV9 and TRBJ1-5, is DSGVTQTPKHLITATGQRVTLRCSPRSGDLSVYWYQQSLDQGLQFLIQYYNGEERAKGNILERFSAQQFPDLHSELNLSSLELGDSALYFCASSVGVSNQPQHFGDGTRLSIL.

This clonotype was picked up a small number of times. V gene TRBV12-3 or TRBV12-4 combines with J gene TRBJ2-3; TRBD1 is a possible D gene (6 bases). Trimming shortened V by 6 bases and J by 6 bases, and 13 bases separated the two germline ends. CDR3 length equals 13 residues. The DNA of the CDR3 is TGTGCCAGCAGCCCGACAGGAGCGGATACGCAGTATTTT. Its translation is CASSPTGADTQYF.

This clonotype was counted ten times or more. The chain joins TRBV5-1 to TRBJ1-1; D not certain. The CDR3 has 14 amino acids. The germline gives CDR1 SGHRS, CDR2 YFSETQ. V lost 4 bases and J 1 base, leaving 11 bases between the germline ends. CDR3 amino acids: CASSLDSGNTEAFF. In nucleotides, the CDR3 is TGCGCCAGCAGCCTGGACTCAGGGAACACTGAAGCTTTCTTT. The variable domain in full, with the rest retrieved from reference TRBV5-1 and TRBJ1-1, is KAGVTQTPRYLIKTRGQQVTLSCSPISGHRSVSWYQQTPGQGLQFLFEYFSETQRNKGNFPGRFSGRQFSNSRSEMNVSTLELGDSALYLCASSLDSGNTEAFFGQGTRLTVV.

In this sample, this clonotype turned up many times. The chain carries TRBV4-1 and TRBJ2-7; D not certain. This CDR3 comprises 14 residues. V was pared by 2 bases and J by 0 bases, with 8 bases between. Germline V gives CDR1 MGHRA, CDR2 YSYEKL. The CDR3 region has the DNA TGCGCCAGCAGCCAATCTGACCCCTCCTACGAGCAGTACTTC. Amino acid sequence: CASSQSDPSYEQYF.

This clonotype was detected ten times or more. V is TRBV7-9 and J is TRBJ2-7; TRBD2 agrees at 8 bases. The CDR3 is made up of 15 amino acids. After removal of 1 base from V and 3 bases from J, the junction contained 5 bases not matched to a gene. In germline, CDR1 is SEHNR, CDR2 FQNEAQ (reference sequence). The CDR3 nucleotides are TGTGCCAGCAGCTTAGAAGCCAGCGGGGGCTACGAGCAGTACTTC. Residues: CASSLEASGGYEQYF.

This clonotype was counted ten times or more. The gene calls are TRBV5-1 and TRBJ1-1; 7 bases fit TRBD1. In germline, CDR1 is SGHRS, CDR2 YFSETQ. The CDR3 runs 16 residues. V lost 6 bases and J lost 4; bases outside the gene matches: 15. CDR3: CASNPGQTLVVTEAFF. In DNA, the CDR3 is TGCGCCAGCAACCCGGGACAGACCCTGGTGGTCACTGAAGCTTTCTTT.

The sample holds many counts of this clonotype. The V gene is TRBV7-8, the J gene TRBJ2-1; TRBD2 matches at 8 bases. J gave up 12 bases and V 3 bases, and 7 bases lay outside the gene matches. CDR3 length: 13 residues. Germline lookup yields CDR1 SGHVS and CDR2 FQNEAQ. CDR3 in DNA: TGTGCCAGCAGCTTCGATAGCGGGAACGGGCAGTTCTTC. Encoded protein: CASSFDSGNGQFF.

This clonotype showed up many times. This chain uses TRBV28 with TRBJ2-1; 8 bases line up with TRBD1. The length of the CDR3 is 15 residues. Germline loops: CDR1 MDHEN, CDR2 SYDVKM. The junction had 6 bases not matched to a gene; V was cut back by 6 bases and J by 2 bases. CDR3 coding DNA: TGTGCCAGCAGACCGACAGGGGTCGCCTACAATGAGCAGTTCTTC. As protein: CASRPTGVAYNEQFF.

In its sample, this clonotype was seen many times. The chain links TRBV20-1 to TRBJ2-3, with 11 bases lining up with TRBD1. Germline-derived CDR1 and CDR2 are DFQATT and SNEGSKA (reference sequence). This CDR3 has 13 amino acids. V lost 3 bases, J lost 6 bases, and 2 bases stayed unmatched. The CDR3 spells CSASGQGADTQYF. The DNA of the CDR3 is TGCAGTGCTAGCGGACAGGGGGCTGATACGCAGTATTTT.

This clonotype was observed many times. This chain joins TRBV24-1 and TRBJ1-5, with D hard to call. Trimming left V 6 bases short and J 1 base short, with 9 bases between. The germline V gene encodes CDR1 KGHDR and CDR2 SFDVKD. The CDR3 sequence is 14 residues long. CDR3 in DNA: TGTGCCACCAGTCATCGGGGAAGCAATCAGCCCCAGCATTTT. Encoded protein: CATSHRGSNQPQHF.

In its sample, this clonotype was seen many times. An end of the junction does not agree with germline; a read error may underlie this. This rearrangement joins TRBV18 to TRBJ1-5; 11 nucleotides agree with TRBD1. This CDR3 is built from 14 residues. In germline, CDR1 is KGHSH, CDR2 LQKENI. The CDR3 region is CASSRDRGYQPQNF. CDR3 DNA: TGTGCCAGCTCAAGGGACAGGGGGTATCAGCCCCAGAATTTT.

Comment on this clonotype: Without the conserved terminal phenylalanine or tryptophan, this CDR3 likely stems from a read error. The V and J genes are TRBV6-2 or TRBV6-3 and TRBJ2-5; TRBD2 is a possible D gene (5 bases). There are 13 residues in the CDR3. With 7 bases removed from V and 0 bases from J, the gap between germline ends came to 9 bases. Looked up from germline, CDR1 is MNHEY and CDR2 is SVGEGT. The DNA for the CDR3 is TGTGCCAGCAAGCGGTCGTACCAAGAGACCCAGTACAAC. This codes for CASKRSYQETQYN.

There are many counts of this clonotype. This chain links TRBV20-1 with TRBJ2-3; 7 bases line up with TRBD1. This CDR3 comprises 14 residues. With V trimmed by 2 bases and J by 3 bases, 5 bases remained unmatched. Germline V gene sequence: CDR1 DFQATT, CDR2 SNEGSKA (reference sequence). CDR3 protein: CSARNRGPTDTQYF. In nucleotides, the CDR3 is TGCAGTGCTAGAAATAGGGGGCCTACAGATACGCAGTATTTT.

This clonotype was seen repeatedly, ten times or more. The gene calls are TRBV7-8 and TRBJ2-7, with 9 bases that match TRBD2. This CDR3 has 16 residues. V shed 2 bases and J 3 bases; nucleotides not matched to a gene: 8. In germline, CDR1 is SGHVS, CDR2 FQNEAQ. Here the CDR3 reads CASSLRRGGNDYEQYV. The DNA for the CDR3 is TGTGCCAGCAGCTTACGGCGGGGGGGCAACGACTACGAGCAGTACGTC.

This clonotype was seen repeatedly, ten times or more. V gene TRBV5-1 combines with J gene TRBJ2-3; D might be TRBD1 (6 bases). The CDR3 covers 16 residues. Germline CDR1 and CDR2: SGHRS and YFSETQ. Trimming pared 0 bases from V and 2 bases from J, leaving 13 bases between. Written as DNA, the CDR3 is TGCGCCAGCAGCTTGGATGGACAGTCCGCCACAGATACGCAGTATTTT. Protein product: CASSLDGQSATDTQYF.